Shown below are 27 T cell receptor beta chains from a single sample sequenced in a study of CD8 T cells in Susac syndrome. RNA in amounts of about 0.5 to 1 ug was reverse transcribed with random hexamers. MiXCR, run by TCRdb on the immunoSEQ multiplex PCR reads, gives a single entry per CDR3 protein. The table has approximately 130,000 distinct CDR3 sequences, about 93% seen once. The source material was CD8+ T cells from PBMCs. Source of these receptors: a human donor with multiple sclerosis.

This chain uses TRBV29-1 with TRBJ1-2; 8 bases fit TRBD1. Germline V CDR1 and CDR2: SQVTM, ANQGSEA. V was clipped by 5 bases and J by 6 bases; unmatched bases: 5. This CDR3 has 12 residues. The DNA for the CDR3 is TGCAGCGTTACACAGGGGGTAAATGGCTACACCTTC. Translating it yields CSVTQGVNGYTF. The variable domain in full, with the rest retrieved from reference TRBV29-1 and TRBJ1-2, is SAVISQKPSRDICQRGTSLTIQCQVDSQVTMMFWYRQQPGQSLTLIATANQGSEATYESGFVIDKFPISRPNLTFSTLTVSNMSPEDSSIYLCSVTQGVNGYTFGSGTRLTVV.

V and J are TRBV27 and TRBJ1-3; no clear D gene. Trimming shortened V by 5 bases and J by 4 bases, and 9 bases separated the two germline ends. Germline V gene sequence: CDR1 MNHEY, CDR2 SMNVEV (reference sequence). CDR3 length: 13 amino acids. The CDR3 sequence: CASSPLTGNTIYF. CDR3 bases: TGTGCCAGCAGTCCACTTACAGGAAACACCATATATTTT.

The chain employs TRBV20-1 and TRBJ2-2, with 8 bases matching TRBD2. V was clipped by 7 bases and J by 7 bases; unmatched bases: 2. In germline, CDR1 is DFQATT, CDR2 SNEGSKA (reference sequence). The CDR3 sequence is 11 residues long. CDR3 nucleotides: TGCAGTGGGAGCGGGGGCGGGGAGCTGTTTTTT. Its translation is CSGSGGGELFF.

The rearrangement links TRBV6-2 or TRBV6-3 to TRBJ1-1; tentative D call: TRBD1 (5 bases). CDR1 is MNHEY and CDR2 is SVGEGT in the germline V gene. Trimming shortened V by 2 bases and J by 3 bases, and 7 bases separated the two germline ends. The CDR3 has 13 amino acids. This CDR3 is CASSYEGHTEAFF. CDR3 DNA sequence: TGTGCCAGCAGTTACGAGGGGCACACTGAAGCTTTCTTT.

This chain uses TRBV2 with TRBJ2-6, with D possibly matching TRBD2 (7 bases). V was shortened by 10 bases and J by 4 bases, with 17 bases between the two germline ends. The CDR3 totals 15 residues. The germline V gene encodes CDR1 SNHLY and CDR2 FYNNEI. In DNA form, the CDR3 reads TGTGCCACCTTGGGGGAGGGGACAGGGGCCAACGTCCTGACTTTC. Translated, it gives CATLGEGTGANVLTF.

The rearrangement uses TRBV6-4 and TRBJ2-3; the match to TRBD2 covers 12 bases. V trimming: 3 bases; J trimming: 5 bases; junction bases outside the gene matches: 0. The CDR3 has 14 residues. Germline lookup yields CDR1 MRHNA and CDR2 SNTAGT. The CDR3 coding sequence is TGTGCCAGCAGTGAGACTAGCGGGAGAGATACGCAGTATTTT. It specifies CASSETSGRDTQYF.

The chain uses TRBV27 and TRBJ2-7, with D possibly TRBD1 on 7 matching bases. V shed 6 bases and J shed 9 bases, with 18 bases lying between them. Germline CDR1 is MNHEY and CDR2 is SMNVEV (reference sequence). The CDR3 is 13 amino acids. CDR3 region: CASRSLEGAAQYF. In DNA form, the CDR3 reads TGTGCCAGCAGATCTTTGGAGGGGGCGGCGCAGTACTTC.

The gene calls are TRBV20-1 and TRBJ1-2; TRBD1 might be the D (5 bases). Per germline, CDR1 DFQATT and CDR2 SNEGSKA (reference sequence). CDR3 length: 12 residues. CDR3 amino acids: CSLPWGFDGYTF. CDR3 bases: TGCAGCCTCCCCTGGGGGTTTGATGGCTACACCTTC.

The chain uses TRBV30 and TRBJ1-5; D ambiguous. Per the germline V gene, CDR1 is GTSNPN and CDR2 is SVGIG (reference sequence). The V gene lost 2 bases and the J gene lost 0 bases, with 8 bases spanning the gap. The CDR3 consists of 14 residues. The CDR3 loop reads CAWSSGISNQPQHF. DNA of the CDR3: TGTGCCTGGAGTTCAGGAATTAGCAATCAGCCCCAGCATTTT.

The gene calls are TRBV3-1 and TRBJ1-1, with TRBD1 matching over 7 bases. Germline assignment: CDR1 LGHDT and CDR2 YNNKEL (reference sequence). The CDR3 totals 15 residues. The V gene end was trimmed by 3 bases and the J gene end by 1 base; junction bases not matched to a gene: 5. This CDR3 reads CASSHPTGWNTEAFF. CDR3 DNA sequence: TGTGCCAGCAGCCACCCGACAGGGTGGAACACTGAAGCTTTCTTT.

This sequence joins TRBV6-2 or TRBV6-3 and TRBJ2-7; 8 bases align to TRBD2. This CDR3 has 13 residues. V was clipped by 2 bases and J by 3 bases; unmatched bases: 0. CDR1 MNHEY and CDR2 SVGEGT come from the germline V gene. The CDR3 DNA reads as TGTGCCAGCAGTTACGGGACTAGCTACGAGCAGTACTTC. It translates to CASSYGTSYEQYF.

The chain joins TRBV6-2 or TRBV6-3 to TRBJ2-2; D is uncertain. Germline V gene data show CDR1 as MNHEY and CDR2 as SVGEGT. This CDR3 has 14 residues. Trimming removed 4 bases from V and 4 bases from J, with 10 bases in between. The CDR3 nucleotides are TGTGCCAGCAGTTTAGGGTGGGCCACCGGGGAGCTGTTTTTT. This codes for CASSLGWATGELFF.

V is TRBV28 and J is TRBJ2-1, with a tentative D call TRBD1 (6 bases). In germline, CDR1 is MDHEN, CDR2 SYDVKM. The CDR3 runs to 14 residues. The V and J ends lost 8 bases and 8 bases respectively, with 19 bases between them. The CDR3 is CASHKVGAGYEQFF. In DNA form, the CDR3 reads TGTGCCAGCCATAAGGTGGGGGCTGGGTATGAGCAGTTCTTC.

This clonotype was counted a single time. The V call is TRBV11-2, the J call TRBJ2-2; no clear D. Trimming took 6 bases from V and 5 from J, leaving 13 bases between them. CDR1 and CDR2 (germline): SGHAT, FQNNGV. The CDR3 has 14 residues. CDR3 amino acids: CASRKFEQTGELFF. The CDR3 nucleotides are TGTGCCAGCAGAAAGTTCGAGCAGACCGGGGAGCTGTTTTTT.

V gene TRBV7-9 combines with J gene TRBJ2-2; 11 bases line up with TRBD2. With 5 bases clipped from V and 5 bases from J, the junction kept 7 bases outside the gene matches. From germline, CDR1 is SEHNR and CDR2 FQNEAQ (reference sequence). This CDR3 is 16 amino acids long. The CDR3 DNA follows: TGTGCCAGCAGCCCAACTAGCGGGAGTTTGACCGGGGAGCTGTTTTTT. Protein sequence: CASSPTSGSLTGELFF.

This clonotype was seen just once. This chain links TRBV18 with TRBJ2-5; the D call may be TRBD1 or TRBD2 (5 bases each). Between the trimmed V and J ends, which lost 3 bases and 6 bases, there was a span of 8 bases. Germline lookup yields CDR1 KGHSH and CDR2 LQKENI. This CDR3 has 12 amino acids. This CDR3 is CASSPGEQTQYF. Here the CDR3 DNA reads TGTGCCAGCTCACCGGGGGAACAGACCCAGTACTTC.

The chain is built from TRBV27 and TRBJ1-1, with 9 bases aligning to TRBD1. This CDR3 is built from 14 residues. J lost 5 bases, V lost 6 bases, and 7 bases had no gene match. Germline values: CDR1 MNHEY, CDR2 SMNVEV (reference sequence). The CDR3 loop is CASRLTGGFTEAFF. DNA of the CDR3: TGTGCCAGCAGGCTTACAGGGGGCTTTACTGAAGCTTTCTTT.

In DNA, the CDR3 is TGTGCCAGCAGCGACGGGCTCGATGAAAAACTGTTTTTT. It translates to CASSDGLDEKLFF. This chain links TRBV3-1 with TRBJ1-4; D remains ambiguous. Between the trimmed V and J ends, which lost 5 bases and 6 bases, there was a span of 10 bases. Germline lookup yields CDR1 LGHDT and CDR2 YNNKEL (reference sequence). The CDR3 runs 13 residues. The whole variable domain, remainder taken from reference TRBV3-1 and TRBJ1-4, is DTAVSQTPKYLVTQMGNDKSIKCEQNLGHDTMYWYKQDSKKFLKIMFSYNNKELIINETVPNRFSPKSPDKAHLNLHINSLELGDSAVYFCASSDGLDEKLFFGSGTQLSVL.

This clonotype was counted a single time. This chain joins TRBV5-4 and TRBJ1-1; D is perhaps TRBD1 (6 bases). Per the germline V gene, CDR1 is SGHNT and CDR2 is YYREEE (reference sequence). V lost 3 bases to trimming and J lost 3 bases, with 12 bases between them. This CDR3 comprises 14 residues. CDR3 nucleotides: TGTGCCAGCAGCTACACCGGGGGCCACACTGAAGCTTTCTTT. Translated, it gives CASSYTGGHTEAFF.

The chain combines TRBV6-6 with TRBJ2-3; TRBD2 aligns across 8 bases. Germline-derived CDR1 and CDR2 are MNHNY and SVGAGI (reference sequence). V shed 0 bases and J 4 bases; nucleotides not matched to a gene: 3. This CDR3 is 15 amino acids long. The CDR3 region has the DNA TGTGCCAGCAGTTACTCCAGCGGGAGTGCAGATACGCAGTATTTT. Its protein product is CASSYSSGSADTQYF.

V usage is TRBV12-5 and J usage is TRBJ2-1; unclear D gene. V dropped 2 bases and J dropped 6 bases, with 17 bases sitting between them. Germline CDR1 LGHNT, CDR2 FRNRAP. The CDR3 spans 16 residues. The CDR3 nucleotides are TGTGCTAGTGGTTTGAATTTCGGGCAGACGACCAATGAGCAGTTCTTC. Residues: CASGLNFGQTTNEQFF.

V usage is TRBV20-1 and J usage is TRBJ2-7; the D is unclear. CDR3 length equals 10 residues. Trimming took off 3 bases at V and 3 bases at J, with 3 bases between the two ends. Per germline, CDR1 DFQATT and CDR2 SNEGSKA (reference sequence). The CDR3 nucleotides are TGCAGTGCTAGGGGCTACGAGCAGTACTTC. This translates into CSARGYEQYF.

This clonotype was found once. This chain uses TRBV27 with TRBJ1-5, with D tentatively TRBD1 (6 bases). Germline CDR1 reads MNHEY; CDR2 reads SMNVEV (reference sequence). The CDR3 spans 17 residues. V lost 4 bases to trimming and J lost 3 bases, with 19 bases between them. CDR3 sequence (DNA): TGTGCCAGCAGTTCCCACCGATTACAGGGATCCAATCAGCCCCAGCATTTT. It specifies CASSSHRLQGSNQPQHF.

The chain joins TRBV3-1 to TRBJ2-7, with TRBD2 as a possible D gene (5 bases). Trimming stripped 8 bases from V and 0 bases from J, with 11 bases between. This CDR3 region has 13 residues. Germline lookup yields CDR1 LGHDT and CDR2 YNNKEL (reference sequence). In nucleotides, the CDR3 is TGTGCCAGCGAGGGAGTTCGCTCCTACGAGCAGTACTTC. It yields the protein CASEGVRSYEQYF.

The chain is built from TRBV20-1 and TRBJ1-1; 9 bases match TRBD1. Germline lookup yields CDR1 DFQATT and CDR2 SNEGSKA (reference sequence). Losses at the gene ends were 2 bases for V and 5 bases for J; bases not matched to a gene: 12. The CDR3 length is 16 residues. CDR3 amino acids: CSARIWGNRGRTEAFF. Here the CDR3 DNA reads TGCAGTGCTAGAATCTGGGGGAACAGGGGGCGGACTGAAGCTTTCTTT.

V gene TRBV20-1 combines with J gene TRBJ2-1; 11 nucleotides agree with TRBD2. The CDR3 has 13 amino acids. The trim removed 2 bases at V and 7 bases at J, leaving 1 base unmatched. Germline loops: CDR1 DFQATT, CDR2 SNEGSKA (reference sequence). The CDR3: CSARLAGGNEQFF. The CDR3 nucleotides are TGCAGTGCTAGACTAGCGGGAGGAAATGAGCAGTTCTTC.

CDR3 in DNA: TGTGCCAGCAGTTGGCAGGTCAACTATGGCTACACCTTC. It codes for CASSWQVNYGYTF. The chain couples TRBV6-5 to TRBJ1-2; D unresolved. Germline-derived CDR1 and CDR2 are MNHEY and SVGAGI. The CDR3 totals 13 residues. V shed 4 bases and J shed 2 bases, with 8 bases lying between them.